This passage covers 23 T cell receptor beta chains from one sample sequenced in a study of human T cells and chemical hapten exposure. The time point here: pre-sensitization, week 0. This sample's treatment: therapeutic diphenylcyclopropenone sensitization with weekly scalp DPC. Each CDR3 protein gets one entry after TCRdb re-called the RACE reads with MiXCR. Found here are 350,000 to 400,000 distinct CDR3 sequences, around 5.5% of them singletons; the top ten hold 2.6%. The material sequenced was whole blood, taken in connection with sensitization to the hapten diphenylcyclopropenone (DPC). These receptors originate from a woman between 50 and 59 years old with alopecia areata. Some clones in this sample may be carry-over from other donors' samples.

This clonotype was seen a few times. The rearrangement uses TRBV20-1 and TRBJ1-1, with D unclear. V was clipped by 2 bases and J by 2 bases, with 18 bases between them. CDR1 and CDR2 from the germline V gene are DFQATT and SNEGSKA (reference sequence). This CDR3 is 16 amino acids long. The CDR3 region has the DNA TGCAGTGCTAGACCTGTTGCCCCGGCTGACAACACTGAAGCTTTCTTT. It encodes CSARPVAPADNTEAFF.

The CDR3 region is CASSQDPPRGSTDTQYF. CDR3 DNA: TGCGCCAGCAGCCAAGATCCCCCAAGGGGGAGCACAGATACGCAGTATTTT. The rearrangement uses TRBV4-3 and TRBJ2-3, with D possibly being TRBD1 (6 bases). V lost 0 bases, J lost 0 bases, and 13 bases lay in between. Germline loops: CDR1 LGHNA, CDR2 YSLEER. The CDR3 has 17 amino acids.

This clonotype was counted only a few times. The V gene is TRBV25-1, the J gene TRBJ1-1, with 7 bases lining up with TRBD1. V shed 10 bases, J shed 5 bases, and the junction held 10 bases outside the gene matches. The germline CDR1 and CDR2 sequences are MGHDK and SYGVNS. The CDR3 runs to 13 residues. The DNA of the CDR3 is TGTGCCACCACGGAGGGGGCACGAACTGAAGCTTTCTTT. This codes for CATTEGARTEAFF.

The chain joins TRBV7-8 to TRBJ1-4; 10 bases align to TRBD1. V shed 5 bases, J shed 3 bases, and the junction held 6 bases outside the gene matches. The CDR3 has 16 amino acids. In germline, CDR1 is SGHVS, CDR2 FQNEAQ. The CDR3 DNA reads TGTGCCAGCAGCAGACAGGGGGCTGTTGCTAATGAAAAACTGTTTTTT. It encodes CASSRQGAVANEKLFF.

The chain is built from TRBV2 and TRBJ2-5; 9 nucleotides agree with TRBD2. Germline V gene sequence: CDR1 SNHLY, CDR2 FYNNEI. The CDR3 runs to 15 residues. Germline trimming cut 0 bases from V and 5 bases from J; bases unmatched to any gene: 4. CDR3 amino acids: CASSEAGTSIETQYF. Here the CDR3 DNA reads TGTGCCAGCAGTGAAGCCGGGACTAGCATCGAGACCCAGTACTTC.

The chain combines TRBV7-2 with TRBJ2-5; 9 bases are a match to TRBD2. V shed 2 bases and J 5 bases; nucleotides not matched to a gene: 12. Germline-derived CDR1 and CDR2 are SGHTA and FQGNSA. The CDR3 consists of 17 residues. The chain's CDR3 is CASSLFAGGPGSETQYF. As DNA, the CDR3 is TGTGCCAGCAGCTTATTTGCGGGAGGGCCAGGATCGGAGACCCAGTACTTC.

This clonotype has only a few counts. The CDR3 nucleotides read TGTGCCAGCAGCCATGGTACGGCGGAAATGGGGACCCAGTACTTC. It is translated as CASSHGTAEMGTQYF. J is TRBJ2-5 and V is TRBV6-6, with D hard to call. The CDR3 spans 15 residues. V lost 6 bases, J lost 7 bases, and 21 bases lay in between. Germline loops: CDR1 MNHNY, CDR2 SVGAGI (reference sequence).

This clonotype was counted only a few times. This chain links TRBV4-3 with TRBJ2-1; a weak D match, TRBD2 (6 bases). The CDR3 spans 16 residues. CDR1 is LGHNA and CDR2 is YSLEER in the germline V gene. V dropped 0 bases and J dropped 5 bases, with 14 bases sitting between them. CDR3 nucleotides: TGCGCCAGCAGCCAAGAGAGGGGAGGTCCTAACAATGAGCAGTTCTTC. It encodes CASSQERGGPNNEQFF.

In this sample, this clonotype turned up many times. The V call is TRBV20-1, the J call TRBJ2-7; D gene ambiguous. With 3 bases removed from V and 3 bases from J, the gap between germline ends came to 15 bases. The CDR3 sequence is 14 residues long. CDR1 and CDR2 from the germline V gene are DFQATT and SNEGSKA (reference sequence). CDR3 loop: CSARDRPYNYEQYF. In DNA form, the CDR3 reads TGCAGTGCTAGGGACCGGCCCTATAACTACGAGCAGTACTTC.

This clonotype was seen a few times. This chain links TRBV21-1 with TRBJ2-3. TRBV21-1 has pseudogene status. This CDR3 is 18 amino acids long. In DNA, the CDR3 is TGTGCCAGCAGCAAGGACGGAAGACCTACAGCTAGCACAGATACGCAGTATTTT. This codes for CASSKDGRPTASTDTQYF.

This clonotype was recorded at least ten times. The gene calls are TRBV11-2 and TRBJ2-2; D not resolved. Trimming took off 5 bases at V and 1 base at J, with 17 bases between the two ends. CDR3 size: 17 residues. From germline, CDR1 is SGHAT and CDR2 FQNNGV. CDR3 sequence: CASSPRTSQWNTGELFF. As DNA, the CDR3 is TGTGCCAGCAGCCCTCGAACTTCGCAGTGGAACACCGGGGAGCTGTTTTTT.

CDR3 amino acids: CSARDTGTGELFF. The CDR3 DNA reads as TGCAGTGCTAGAGATACTGGCACCGGGGAGCTGTTTTTT. V is TRBV20-1 and J is TRBJ2-2; D gene unclear. The length of the CDR3 is 13 residues. The germline V and J ends were trimmed by 0 bases and 4 bases, with 6 bases remaining between them. CDR1 and CDR2 (germline): DFQATT, SNEGSKA (reference sequence).

The chain couples TRBV15 to TRBJ2-2, with TRBD1 matching over 9 bases. The CDR3 loop spans 16 amino acids. The junction had 6 bases not matched to a gene; V was cut back by 0 bases and J by 7 bases. Germline CDR1 and CDR2: LNHNV and YYDKDF (reference sequence). The CDR3 here is CATSRDGDRDGGELFF. CDR3 in DNA: TGTGCCACCAGCAGAGATGGGGACAGGGATGGCGGGGAGCTGTTTTTT.

This chain uses TRBV7-8 with TRBJ2-3, with 13 bases aligning to TRBD2. Germline loops: CDR1 SGHVS, CDR2 FQNEAQ. The length of the CDR3 is 18 residues. The V segment lost 1 base and the J segment 4 bases; nucleotides outside the gene matches: 8. The CDR3 sequence is CASSLEGTSGAGADTQYF. CDR3 in DNA: TGTGCCAGCAGCTTAGAGGGGACTAGCGGGGCGGGTGCAGATACGCAGTATTTT.

This clonotype was observed many times. This chain joins TRBV9 and TRBJ2-1; 8 bases are a match to TRBD2. Germline V gives CDR1 SGDLS, CDR2 YYNGEE. This CDR3 has 15 amino acids. V trimming: 0 bases; J trimming: 4 bases; junction bases outside the gene matches: 3. CDR3 bases: TGTGCCAGCAGCGTAGCACGGGGGGGATACAATGAGCAGTTCTTC. It specifies CASSVARGGYNEQFF.

The chain recombines TRBV20-1 with TRBJ1-4; no reliable D call. Germline CDR1 reads DFQATT; CDR2 reads SNEGSKA (reference sequence). The CDR3 is 14 residues long. V lost 5 bases to trimming and J lost 3 bases, with 13 bases between them. CDR3 sequence: CSASSTGPNEKLFF. Here the CDR3 DNA reads TGCAGTGCTTCCAGCACGGGCCCTAATGAAAAACTGTTTTTT.

This clonotype was counted ten times or more. The V and J genes are TRBV20-1 and TRBJ2-7; 8 bases fit TRBD1. Losses at the gene ends were 4 bases for V and 2 bases for J; bases not matched to a gene: 1. CDR3 length equals 12 residues. Germline V gene lookup returns CDR1 DFQATT and CDR2 SNEGSKA (reference sequence). Here the CDR3 DNA reads TGCAGTGCTAAACAGGGGGCCTACGAGCAGTACTTC. It specifies CSAKQGAYEQYF.

This clonotype was seen repeatedly, ten times or more. The chain employs TRBV2 and TRBJ2-3; 14 positions agree with TRBD2. From germline, CDR1 is SNHLY and CDR2 FYNNEI. The CDR3 runs 15 residues. V lost 7 bases and J lost 5; bases outside the gene matches: 5. The CDR3 protein is CASNYGLAGGDTQYF. As DNA, the CDR3 is TGTGCCAGCAACTACGGACTAGCGGGAGGAGATACGCAGTATTTT.

This clonotype was counted only a few times. The chain is built from TRBV5-6 and TRBJ1-1; 7 bases align to TRBD1. Trimming at V came to 4 bases and at J to 5 bases, leaving 11 bases not matched to a gene. Germline V lookup: CDR1 SGHDT, CDR2 YYEEEE. The CDR3 sequence is 15 residues long. In nucleotides, the CDR3 is TGTGCCAGCAGCCGAGATACAGGGGTATGGACTGAAGCTTTCTTT. It is translated as CASSRDTGVWTEAFF.

This clonotype was recorded at least ten times. This chain links TRBV18 with TRBJ1-3, with a possible D match to TRBD1 (6 bases). Germline values: CDR1 KGHSH, CDR2 LQKENI. V lost 8 bases and J lost 0, with 20 bases in between. CDR3 length: 17 amino acids. Written as DNA, the CDR3 is TGTGCCAGCCTAGGACAGCGTACAACCGTCTCTGGAAACACCATATATTTT. This sequence encodes CASLGQRTTVSGNTIYF.

This clonotype was counted at least ten times. V gene TRBV27 combines with J gene TRBJ2-2; no clear D gene. CDR1 is MNHEY, CDR2 SMNVEV, per germline (reference sequence). Trimming cost V 0 bases and J 4 bases, with 9 bases left between them. The CDR3 contains 15 residues. CDR3 DNA sequence: TGTGCCAGCAGTTTATCGATACTGAGCACCGGGGAGCTGTTTTTT. Translation: CASSLSILSTGELFF.

Ten or more counts support this clonotype. This chain joins TRBV5-1 and TRBJ2-1; no clear D. The CDR3 length is 12 residues. Trimming took off 3 bases at V and 7 bases at J, with 8 bases between the two ends. Germline assignment: CDR1 SGHRS and CDR2 YFSETQ. CDR3 coding DNA: TGCGCCAGCAGCTCGATGTCAAATGAGCAGTTCTTC. It encodes CASSSMSNEQFF. Variable domain in full (rest from reference TRBV5-1 and TRBJ2-1): KAGVTQTPRYLIKTRGQQVTLSCSPISGHRSVSWYQQTPGQGLQFLFEYFSETQRNKGNFPGRFSGRQFSNSRSEMNVSTLELGDSALYLCASSSMSNEQFFGPGTRLTVL.

This clonotype was picked up a small number of times. The chain is built from TRBV5-1 and TRBJ2-1, with D unclear. The CDR3 covers 12 residues. Germline CDR1 and CDR2: SGHRS and YFSETQ. Trimming removed 2 bases at V and 5 bases at J, with 5 bases between. DNA of the CDR3: TGCGCCAGCAGCTTCAGCGACAATGAGCAGTTCTTC. Amino acid sequence: CASSFSDNEQFF.